This entry concerns a single TCR beta chain. Deletions cut 4 bases from V and 6 bases from J, with 9 bases between. Germline V gives CDR1 SQVTM, CDR2 ANQGSEA. CDR3 length equals 11 residues. The data were taken from a study of control samples from healthy donors and cancer patients. Repertoires were generated with immunoSEQ multiplex PCR, while TCRdb's copy carries only in-frame clones and drops some. This sample yields some 100,000 clones, of which 90% are seen a single time; 4% to 4.5% belongs to the top ten. J is TRBJ2-5 and V is TRBV29-1; no firm D call. The receptor was derived from a human donor in good health. The donor label of this sample is uncertain. The sequencing sample was made of blood. Here the CDR3 reads CSVVQLKTQYF. DNA of the CDR3: TGCAGCGTTGTTCAGTTAAAGACCCAGTACTTC.